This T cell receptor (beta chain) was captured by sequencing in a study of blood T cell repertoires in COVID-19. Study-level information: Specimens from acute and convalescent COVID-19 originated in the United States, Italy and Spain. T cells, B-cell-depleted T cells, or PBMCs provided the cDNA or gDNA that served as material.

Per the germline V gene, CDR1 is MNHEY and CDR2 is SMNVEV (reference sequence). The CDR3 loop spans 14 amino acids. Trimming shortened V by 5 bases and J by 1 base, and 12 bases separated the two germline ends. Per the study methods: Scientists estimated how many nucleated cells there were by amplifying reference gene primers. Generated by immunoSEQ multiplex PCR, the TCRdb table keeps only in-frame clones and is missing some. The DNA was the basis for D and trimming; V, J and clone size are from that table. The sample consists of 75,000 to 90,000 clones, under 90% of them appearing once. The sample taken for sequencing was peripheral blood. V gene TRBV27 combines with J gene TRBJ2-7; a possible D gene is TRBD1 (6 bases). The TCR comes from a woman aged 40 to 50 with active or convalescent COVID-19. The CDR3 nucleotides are TGTGCCAGCAGTCCCCGGACAGCTTCCTACGAGCAGTACTTC. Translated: CASSPRTASYEQYF.